Listed below are T cell receptor beta chains from one sample, sequenced in a study of T cell repertoires in cytomegalovirus infection. A single record per CDR3 protein comes from TCRdb applying MiXCR to the reads. The sample yields 630,000 or so distinct CDR3 sequences, around 24% seen once. Sequencing was performed on CD8+ T cells from PBMCs. These receptors were collected from a human donor in good health (CMV status not recorded). Some clones in this sample may be carry-over from other donors' samples. Both conserved end residues are part of each CDR3. D genes are given only for firm matches. The size of a clone is reported for some rows only, either as once, few or many, or as a class for expanded clones.

TRBV19	NA	NA	TRBJ2-7	CASSFPGASYEQYF	TGTGCCAGTAGTTTTCCGGGAGCCTCCTACGAGCAGTACTTC
TRBV11-2	NA	TRBD1	TRBJ2-2	CASPTGPNTGELFF	TGTGCCAGCCCGACAGGGCCGAACACCGGGGAGCTGTTTTTT
TRBV13	many	NA	TRBJ2-1	CASSSGSTYNEQFF	TGTGCCAGCAGCTCAGGTAGCACCTACAATGAGCAGTTCTTC
TRBV27	few	NA	TRBJ1-4	CASSLQGRDEKLFF	TGTGCCAGCAGTTTACAGGGGCGGGACGAAAAACTGTTTTTT
TRBV7-2	many	NA	TRBJ1-5	CASSLSRAQNQPQHF	TGTGCCAGCAGCTTATCCAGGGCCCAAAATCAGCCCCAGCATTTT
TRBV28	NA	TRBD1	TRBJ2-2	CASSFDRGAGELFF	TGTGCCAGCAGTTTTGACAGGGGGGCCGGGGAGCTGTTTTTT
TRBV29-1	few	NA	TRBJ2-3	CSVEGMVGSTDTQYF	TGCAGCGTTGAAGGGATGGTGGGAAGCACAGATACGCAGTATTTT
TRBV6-2/TRBV6-3	many	NA	TRBJ2-5	CASNTRGLMETQYF	TGTGCCAGCAATACCAGGGGATTGATGGAGACCCAGTACTTC
TRBV20-1	few	NA	TRBJ2-7	CSARDQEDIYEQYF	TGCAGTGCTAGAGATCAGGAGGACATCTACGAGCAGTACTTC
TRBV28	few	TRBD2	TRBJ2-6	CASSLHARGLAYSGANVLTF	TGTGCCAGCAGTCTCCACGCCCGGGGACTAGCGTACTCTGGGGCCAACGTCCTGACTTTC
TRBV20-1	NA	TRBD1	TRBJ2-3	CSARWDREYF	TGCAGTGCTAGATGGGACAGGGAGTATTTT
TRBV4-2	NA	TRBD1	TRBJ2-3	CASSDGTGYTDTQYF	TGTGCCAGCAGTGACGGGACAGGGTACACAGATACGCAGTATTTT
TRBV27	few	NA	TRBJ1-5	CASSLVGRGQPQHF	TGTGCCAGCAGTTTAGTGGGGCGAGGTCAGCCCCAGCATTTT
TRBV28	NA	NA	TRBJ1-5	CASSGATGRYSNQPQHF	TGTGCCAGCAGCGGGGCGACAGGAAGATATAGCAATCAGCCCCAGCATTTT
TRBV25-1	few	NA	TRBJ2-1	CASSILDEQFF	TGTGCCAGCAGCATACTAGATGAGCAGTTCTTC